A single sample is the source of the 10 T cell receptor beta chains below, sequenced in a study of cytomegalovirus exposure and HLA in healthy donors (dated by TCRdb to 2017 to 2019). Libraries were prepared through the immunoSEQ multiplex PCR assay. A mixture of 60 forward primers for TCR Vbeta segments and 13 reverse primers for TCR Jbeta segments was used in the multiplex PCR. The immuneACCESS repertoire file appears here via TCRdb, limited to in-frame rearrangements. These files lack a portion of the clones; in checked studies, under half of the deficit traces to unresolved V genes, and the cause of the others is not known. For this sample the table gives under 200,000 clones, of which 79% were detected only once. Roughly 2% of the sample is taken by the ten largest. What was sequenced was PBMCs. These receptors all stem from a man aged 40-49 years in good health and CMV-seronegative.

This clone has just a few counts. V usage is TRBV19 and J usage is TRBJ1-1, with a tentative D call TRBD1 (5 bases). The CDR3 sequence is 13 residues long. From germline, CDR1 is LNHDA and CDR2 SQIVND (reference sequence). Trimming left V 4 bases short and J 3 bases short, with 9 bases between. CDR3 nucleotide sequence: TGTGCCAGTAGTACTCTACAGGACACTGAAGCTTTCTTT. Residues: CASSTLQDTEAFF.

The CDR3 nucleotides read TGTGCCAGCAGCCGACCCCTTTTGGAGACGCAGTATTTT. It is translated as CASSRPLLETQYF. V and J are TRBV11-2 and TRBJ2-3, with D unresolved. V was shortened by 5 bases and J by 9 bases, with 15 bases between the two germline ends. Per the germline V gene, CDR1 is SGHAT and CDR2 is FQNNGV. This CDR3 spans 13 amino acids.

The J gene is TRBJ2-7, the V gene TRBV15; weak D call: TRBD1 (6 bases). Germline V gives CDR1 LNHNV, CDR2 YYDKDF (reference sequence). V was trimmed by 0 bases and J by 3 bases, leaving 18 bases between them. CDR3 size: 17 residues. The DNA for the CDR3 is TGTGCCACCAGCAGAGATCTTGGGGGCCAGCTAGACTACGAGCAGTACTTC. Translation gives CATSRDLGGQLDYEQYF.

The V gene is TRBV19, the J gene TRBJ2-1, with 11 bases that match TRBD2. The CDR3 covers 15 residues. The V gene's germline CDR1 is LNHDA and CDR2 SQIVND (reference sequence). V shed 5 bases and J 4 bases; nucleotides not matched to a gene: 4. The CDR3: CASSPRLAGYNEQFF. As DNA, the CDR3 is TGTGCCAGTAGTCCCCGACTAGCGGGGTACAATGAGCAGTTCTTC.

The V and J genes are TRBV5-4 and TRBJ2-1; 8 bases fit TRBD2. The CDR3 sequence is 16 residues long. Per germline, CDR1 SGHNT and CDR2 YYREEE (reference sequence). V trimming: 6 bases; J trimming: 0 bases; junction bases outside the gene matches: 8. CDR3 region: CASTLGLAGSYNEQFF. The CDR3 nucleotides read TGTGCCAGCACCCTTGGGCTAGCGGGCTCCTACAATGAGCAGTTCTTC.

This CDR3 is CASSQGTSGSGQYF. The CDR3 DNA follows: TGTGCCAGCAGCCAAGGGACTAGCGGGAGTGGGCAGTATTTT. The genes are TRBV4-2 and TRBJ2-3; TRBD2 aligns across 13 bases. CDR1 is LGHNA, CDR2 YNFKEQ, per germline. The CDR3 has 14 amino acids. V lost 1 base to trimming and J lost 11 bases; unmatched junction nucleotides: 3.

The chain uses TRBV7-9 and TRBJ1-4, with D tentatively TRBD1 (5 bases). The V gene's germline CDR1 is SEHNR and CDR2 FQNEAQ (reference sequence). The CDR3 is 15 residues long. V was pared by 4 bases and J by 4 bases, with 13 bases between. CDR3 DNA sequence: TGTGCCAGCAGCTCGGGCGGGGCTTTTAATGAAAAACTGTTTTTT. Encoded protein: CASSSGGAFNEKLFF.

This rearrangement joins TRBV29-1 to TRBJ1-2; 7 bases align to TRBD1. Germline trimming cut 2 bases from V and 4 bases from J; bases unmatched to any gene: 4. Looked up from germline, CDR1 is SQVTM and CDR2 is ANQGSEA. The length of the CDR3 is 13 residues. CDR3 sequence (DNA): TGCAGCGTTGAAACAGGGGAGAGCTATGGCTACACCTTC. Its translation is CSVETGESYGYTF.

The CDR3 region is CASRTDNSGNTIYF. As DNA, the CDR3 is TGTGCCAGCAGAACAGATAACTCTGGAAACACCATATATTTT. This sequence joins TRBV2 and TRBJ1-3; D is ambiguous. This CDR3 is built from 14 residues. Trimming took off 6 bases at V and 0 bases at J, with 9 bases between the two ends. Germline V gene lookup returns CDR1 SNHLY and CDR2 FYNNEI.

The rearrangement joins TRBV19 to TRBJ2-7; possibly TRBD2 for D (5 bases). This CDR3 is 15 amino acids long. Germline V gene data show CDR1 as LNHDA and CDR2 as SQIVND (reference sequence). V lost 8 bases to trimming and J lost 3 bases, with 20 bases between them. Here the CDR3 DNA reads TGTGCCAGTCAACCGATGTCCGGGGATCACTACGAGCAGTACTTC. This codes for CASQPMSGDHYEQYF. The full variable domain, in which reference TRBV19 and TRBJ2-7 provide the parts outside the CDR3, is DGGITQSPKYLFRKEGQNVTLSCEQNLNHDAMYWYRQDPGQGLRLIYYSQIVNDFQKGDIAEGYSVSREKKESFPLTVTSAQKNPTAFYLCASQPMSGDHYEQYFGPGTRLTVT.